A selection of T cell receptor beta chains follows, all from one sample in a study of blood T cell repertoires in COVID-19. Sequencing used immunoSEQ multiplex PCR; TCRdb keeps in-frame clones, though not all of them. The sample lists hundreds of thousands of clones; about nine tenths were seen once. Sequenced: peripheral blood. Source of these receptors: a woman between 25 and 40 years old with active or convalescent COVID-19. CDR3s include the opening cysteine and the closing phenylalanine or tryptophan. D genes are given only for firm matches. Clone sizes are given selectively: once, few, many, or a class where the clone is expanded.

v_call: TRBV14
clone_size: -
j_call: TRBJ1-1
cdr3_length: 15
d_call: -
cdr3_aa: CASSQGARGNTEAFF
cdr3_nt: TGTGCCAGCAGCCAAGGTGCCAGGGGGAACACTGAAGCTTTCTTT

v_call: TRBV18
clone_size: -
j_call: TRBJ2-7
cdr3_length: 14
d_call: -
cdr3_aa: CASSPVTETYEQYF
cdr3_nt: TGTGCCAGCTCACCCGTAACAGAAACCTACGAGCAGTACTTC

v_call: TRBV6-4
clone_size: -
j_call: TRBJ2-3
cdr3_length: 14
d_call: TRBD1
cdr3_aa: CASSSDRVGDTQYF
cdr3_nt: TGTGCCAGCAGTTCCGACAGGGTAGGAGATACGCAGTATTTT

v_call: TRBV6-1
clone_size: -
j_call: TRBJ1-4
cdr3_length: 14
d_call: -
cdr3_aa: CASSEQGLGEKLFF
cdr3_nt: TGTGCCAGCAGTGAGCAGGGGCTCGGGGAAAAACTGTTTTTT

v_call: TRBV5-1
clone_size: -
j_call: TRBJ1-1
cdr3_length: 11
d_call: -
cdr3_aa: CASSSDGGAFF
cdr3_nt: TGCGCCAGCAGCTCCGACGGGGGAGCTTTCTTT

v_call: TRBV27
clone_size: -
j_call: TRBJ2-1
cdr3_length: 15
d_call: TRBD2
cdr3_aa: CASSYDGLADNEQFF
cdr3_nt: TGTGCCAGCAGTTATGACGGACTAGCAGACAATGAGCAGTTCTTC

v_call: TRBV2
clone_size: -
j_call: TRBJ1-6
cdr3_length: 17
d_call: -
cdr3_aa: CASIPRAGETYNSPLHF
cdr3_nt: TGTGCCAGCATCCCCCGGGCCGGGGAAACCTATAATTCACCCCTCCACTTT

v_call: TRBV15
clone_size: few
j_call: TRBJ2-1
cdr3_length: 16
d_call: TRBD2
cdr3_aa: CATSRARLAGDNEQFF
cdr3_nt: TGTGCCACCAGCAGAGCCCGACTAGCGGGCGACAATGAGCAGTTCTTC

v_call: TRBV5-1
clone_size: -
j_call: TRBJ2-3
cdr3_length: 14
d_call: TRBD2
cdr3_aa: CASSTGLATDTQYF
cdr3_nt: TGCGCCAGCAGCACGGGACTAGCGACAGATACGCAGTATTTT

v_call: TRBV11-2
clone_size: once
j_call: TRBJ2-1
cdr3_length: 15
d_call: -
cdr3_aa: CASSEGRGRGNEQFF
cdr3_nt: TGTGCCAGCAGCGAGGGCAGGGGCCGCGGAAATGAGCAGTTCTTC

v_call: TRBV5-6
clone_size: -
j_call: TRBJ2-7
cdr3_length: 16
d_call: -
cdr3_aa: CASSLLITTSSYEQYF
cdr3_nt: TGTGCCAGCAGCTTGTTAATCACGACTAGTTCCTACGAGCAGTACTTC

v_call: TRBV15
clone_size: -
j_call: TRBJ2-3
cdr3_length: 14
d_call: -
cdr3_aa: CATSGSGYTDTQYF
cdr3_nt: TGTGCCACCAGCGGAAGCGGATACACAGATACGCAGTATTTT

v_call: TRBV11-2
clone_size: -
j_call: TRBJ2-7
cdr3_length: 14
d_call: -
cdr3_aa: CASSFGPSSYEQYF
cdr3_nt: TGTGCCAGCAGCTTTGGCCCGTCCTCCTACGAGCAGTACTTC

v_call: TRBV6-5
clone_size: -
j_call: TRBJ2-7
cdr3_length: 13
d_call: TRBD1
cdr3_aa: CASSRDSAYEQYF
cdr3_nt: TGTGCCAGCAGTCGGGACAGCGCCTACGAGCAGTACTTC

v_call: TRBV13
clone_size: -
j_call: TRBJ2-1
cdr3_length: 16
d_call: TRBD1
cdr3_aa: CASRQTGQGVDNEQFF
cdr3_nt: TGTGCCAGCAGGCAGACGGGACAGGGCGTCGACAATGAGCAGTTCTTC

v_call: TRBV29-1
clone_size: -
j_call: TRBJ2-1
cdr3_length: 17
d_call: -
cdr3_aa: CSVEDMHRESVDNEQFF
cdr3_nt: TGCAGCGTTGAAGATATGCACCGGGAGAGTGTGGACAATGAGCAGTTCTTC

v_call: TRBV6-1
clone_size: -
j_call: TRBJ2-7
cdr3_length: 15
d_call: -
cdr3_aa: CASSELLGSGYEQYF
cdr3_nt: TGTGCCAGCAGTGAGCTTTTAGGTAGCGGCTACGAGCAGTACTTC

v_call: TRBV6-2/TRBV6-3
clone_size: once
j_call: TRBJ2-2
cdr3_length: 18
d_call: TRBD2
cdr3_aa: CASSFQLHREGKAGELFF
cdr3_nt: TGTGCCAGCAGTTTTCAGCTCCACCGGGAGGGCAAAGCCGGGGAGCTGTTTTTT

v_call: TRBV7-9
clone_size: -
j_call: TRBJ2-7
cdr3_length: 13
d_call: -
cdr3_aa: CASSLGGFYEQYF
cdr3_nt: TGTGCCAGCAGCTTAGGAGGGTTTTACGAGCAGTACTTC

v_call: TRBV4-2
clone_size: -
j_call: TRBJ1-1
cdr3_length: 14
d_call: -
cdr3_aa: CASSQELGPTEAFF
cdr3_nt: TGTGCCAGCAGCCAAGAATTGGGGCCGACTGAAGCTTTCTTT

v_call: TRBV6-4
clone_size: once
j_call: TRBJ1-2
cdr3_length: 17
d_call: TRBD1
cdr3_aa: CASSPTGTGAANYGYTF
cdr3_nt: TGTGCCAGCAGTCCAACCGGGACAGGGGCTGCGAACTATGGCTACACCTTC

v_call: TRBV4-1
clone_size: few
j_call: TRBJ2-1
cdr3_length: 16
d_call: TRBD1
cdr3_aa: CASSQDPGQGRYEQFF
cdr3_nt: TGCGCCAGCAGCCAAGATCCAGGACAGGGTAGGTATGAGCAGTTCTTC

v_call: TRBV7-9
clone_size: -
j_call: TRBJ1-4
cdr3_length: 15
d_call: -
cdr3_aa: CASSLGATTNEKLFF
cdr3_nt: TGTGCCAGCAGCTTAGGGGCCACAACTAATGAAAAACTGTTTTTT

v_call: TRBV27
clone_size: once
j_call: TRBJ2-6
cdr3_length: 17
d_call: -
cdr3_aa: CASADRTPSSGANVLTF
cdr3_nt: TGTGCCTCCGCCGACCGGACACCGAGCTCTGGGGCCAACGTCCTGACTTTC

v_call: TRBV11-2
clone_size: few
j_call: TRBJ1-4
cdr3_length: 15
d_call: TRBD1
cdr3_aa: CASSFMTGRNEKLFF
cdr3_nt: TGTGCCAGCAGCTTCATGACAGGGCGAAATGAAAAACTGTTTTTT

v_call: TRBV3-1/TRBV3-2
clone_size: -
j_call: TRBJ2-2
cdr3_length: 17
d_call: -
cdr3_aa: CASSQDRIYRGVGELFF
cdr3_nt: TGTGCCAGCAGCCAAGATCGGATTTATAGGGGCGTCGGGGAGCTGTTTTTT

v_call: TRBV6-5
clone_size: -
j_call: TRBJ2-5
cdr3_length: 13
d_call: TRBD1
cdr3_aa: CASRRTGRETQYF
cdr3_nt: TGTGCCAGCAGGAGGACAGGGCGGGAGACCCAGTACTTC

v_call: TRBV6-6
clone_size: -
j_call: TRBJ1-1
cdr3_length: 16
d_call: TRBD1
cdr3_aa: CASSRQGVLGNTEAFF
cdr3_nt: TGTGCCAGCAGTCGACAGGGGGTTTTGGGGAACACTGAAGCTTTCTTT

v_call: TRBV30
clone_size: -
j_call: TRBJ2-3
cdr3_length: 15
d_call: TRBD1
cdr3_aa: CAWSARGLVTDTQYF
cdr3_nt: TGTGCCTGGAGTGCCAGGGGGCTGGTCACAGATACGCAGTATTTT

v_call: TRBV7-9
clone_size: once
j_call: TRBJ2-7
cdr3_length: 14
d_call: -
cdr3_aa: CASSTGTEAYEQYF
cdr3_nt: TGTGCCAGCAGCACCGGGACTGAAGCCTACGAGCAGTACTTC

v_call: TRBV19
clone_size: once
j_call: TRBJ2-5
cdr3_length: 14
d_call: TRBD2
cdr3_aa: CASRARGAGETQYF
cdr3_nt: TGTGCCAGTAGAGCGCGGGGGGCTGGAGAGACCCAGTACTTC

v_call: TRBV11-3
clone_size: -
j_call: TRBJ2-2
cdr3_length: 16
d_call: -
cdr3_aa: CASSLEQAPTTGELFF
cdr3_nt: TGTGCCAGCAGCTTAGAACAGGCTCCGACCACCGGGGAGCTGTTTTTT

v_call: TRBV3-1/TRBV3-2
clone_size: once
j_call: TRBJ2-3
cdr3_length: 19
d_call: TRBD2
cdr3_aa: CASSTLVDLAGGQADTQYF
cdr3_nt: TGTGCCAGCAGTACGTTAGTTGATCTCGCGGGGGGGCAGGCAGATACGCAGTATTTT

v_call: TRBV4-1
clone_size: -
j_call: TRBJ2-1
cdr3_length: 16
d_call: TRBD2
cdr3_aa: CASSQVTAGGPVEQFF
cdr3_nt: TGCGCCAGCAGCCAAGTCACGGCGGGGGGGCCCGTAGAGCAGTTCTTC

v_call: TRBV5-1
clone_size: -
j_call: TRBJ2-7
cdr3_length: 15
d_call: TRBD2
cdr3_aa: CASSLGSGSSYEQYF
cdr3_nt: TGCGCCAGCAGCTTGGGTAGCGGGAGCTCCTACGAGCAGTACTTC

v_call: TRBV7-9
clone_size: -
j_call: TRBJ1-2
cdr3_length: 14
d_call: TRBD1
cdr3_aa: CASSTQKGAYGYTF
cdr3_nt: TGTGCCAGCAGCACGCAAAAGGGGGCTTATGGCTACACCTTC

v_call: TRBV19
clone_size: -
j_call: TRBJ2-1
cdr3_length: 17
d_call: TRBD1
cdr3_aa: CASSPSAGTGGYNEQFF
cdr3_nt: TGTGCCAGTAGCCCCAGTGCCGGGACAGGGGGCTACAATGAGCAGTTCTTC

v_call: TRBV2
clone_size: -
j_call: TRBJ2-1
cdr3_length: 13
d_call: -
cdr3_aa: CASPGHYNNEQFF
cdr3_nt: TGTGCCAGTCCGGGACATTACAACAATGAGCAGTTCTTC

v_call: TRBV5-8
clone_size: -
j_call: TRBJ2-3
cdr3_length: 14
d_call: TRBD1
cdr3_aa: CASSLDRGTDTQYF
cdr3_nt: TGTGCCAGCAGCTTGGACAGGGGGACAGATACGCAGTATTTT

v_call: TRBV7-7
clone_size: -
j_call: TRBJ2-1
cdr3_length: 19
d_call: TRBD2
cdr3_aa: CASSYPGLAGGGEGNEQFF
cdr3_nt: TGTGCCAGCAGCTATCCGGGACTAGCGGGAGGTGGGGAGGGCAATGAGCAGTTCTTC

v_call: TRBV19
clone_size: -
j_call: TRBJ1-6
cdr3_length: 16
d_call: -
cdr3_aa: CASSIRTGRGDSPLHF
cdr3_nt: TGTGCCAGTAGTATCCGAACGGGGAGGGGGGATTCACCCCTCCACTTT

v_call: TRBV19
clone_size: once
j_call: TRBJ2-3
cdr3_length: 16
d_call: TRBD2
cdr3_aa: CASSILTGGPLDTQYF
cdr3_nt: TGTGCCAGTAGTATCCTAACGGGGGGGCCGTTAGATACGCAGTATTTT

v_call: TRBV11-3
clone_size: -
j_call: TRBJ2-5
cdr3_length: 15
d_call: TRBD2
cdr3_aa: CASSLGGGSQETQYF
cdr3_nt: TGTGCCAGCAGCTTGGGCGGGGGGTCACAAGAGACCCAGTACTTC

v_call: TRBV6-6
clone_size: -
j_call: TRBJ1-5
cdr3_length: 16
d_call: -
cdr3_aa: CASRDPEQGEGQPQHF
cdr3_nt: TGTGCCAGCAGGGACCCGGAACAGGGTGAGGGGCAGCCCCAGCATTTT

v_call: TRBV2
clone_size: few
j_call: TRBJ1-3
cdr3_length: 15
d_call: TRBD1
cdr3_aa: CASSLGQGPGNTIYF
cdr3_nt: TGTGCCAGCAGTCTAGGACAGGGGCCAGGAAACACCATATATTTT

v_call: TRBV7-9
clone_size: -
j_call: TRBJ1-5
cdr3_length: 16
d_call: TRBD1
cdr3_aa: CASSSLSQGSNQPQHF
cdr3_nt: TGTGCCAGCAGCTCTCTTTCACAGGGGTCGAATCAGCCCCAGCATTTT

v_call: TRBV11-2
clone_size: -
j_call: TRBJ1-1
cdr3_length: 15
d_call: -
cdr3_aa: CASSPRGGLNTEAFF
cdr3_nt: TGTGCCAGCAGCCCCCGGGGGGGGTTGAACACTGAAGCTTTCTTT

v_call: TRBV4-1
clone_size: once
j_call: TRBJ1-1
cdr3_length: 19
d_call: TRBD1
cdr3_aa: CASSQSPGPTGIGSTEAFF
cdr3_nt: TGCGCCAGCAGCCAAAGCCCCGGCCCGACAGGGATTGGGTCTACTGAAGCTTTCTTT

v_call: TRBV6-1
clone_size: -
j_call: TRBJ1-1
cdr3_length: 14
d_call: TRBD1
cdr3_aa: CASSEVQGDTEAFF
cdr3_nt: TGTGCCAGCAGTGAAGTTCAGGGGGACACTGAAGCTTTCTTT

v_call: TRBV29-1
clone_size: -
j_call: TRBJ2-1
cdr3_length: 14
d_call: TRBD1
cdr3_aa: CSVEEEYRGNEQFF
cdr3_nt: TGCAGCGTTGAAGAGGAATACAGGGGGAATGAGCAGTTCTTC

v_call: TRBV23-1
clone_size: -
j_call: TRBJ1-1
cdr3_length: 14
d_call: -
cdr3_aa: CASLPAPGDTEAFF
cdr3_nt: TGCGCCAGCCTCCCAGCCCCGGGGGACACTGAAGCTTTCTTT